The 4 T cell receptor beta chains presented below share a single source sample, sequenced in a study of blood T cell repertoires in COVID-19. Sequenced by immunoSEQ multiplex PCR; TCRdb stores in-frame clones only, minus some. The sample includes 60,000 to 75,000 clones, over 75% seen only once; the top ten take around 7.3%. Sequencing input: peripheral blood. The origin of the receptors is a middle-aged man with COVID-19, enrolled during active disease.

V usage is TRBV29-1 and J usage is TRBJ2-7, with 8 nucleotides matching TRBD1. This CDR3 is 13 amino acids long. Trimming took 6 bases from V and 4 from J; bases not matched to a gene: 8. Germline CDR1 and CDR2: SQVTM and ANQGSEA. DNA for the CDR3: TGCAGCGTCCGGGACAGGCTGACGTACGAGCAGTACTTC. Translated: CSVRDRLTYEQYF.

The chain uses TRBV30 and TRBJ1-3; 7 nucleotides align to TRBD1. Losses at the gene ends were 3 bases for V and 2 bases for J; bases not matched to a gene: 7. This CDR3 is built from 15 residues. CDR1 GTSNPN and CDR2 SVGIG come from the germline V gene (reference sequence). In nucleotides, the CDR3 is TGTGCCTGGAGCCGTCAGGGGGTTACTGGAAACACCATATATTTT. It codes for CAWSRQGVTGNTIYF.

Turning to this clone: An end of the junction differs from the germline gene, which may be a read error. This chain links TRBV5-1 with TRBJ2-5; no firm D call. Germline CDR1 SGHRS, CDR2 YFSETQ. CDR3 length: 16 amino acids. CDR3 amino acids: CASSLILFSKIEAQYF. CDR3 nucleotide sequence: TGCGCCAGCAGCTTGATATTATTCAGTAAAATAGAGGCCCAGTACTTC.

J is TRBJ2-3 and V is TRBV5-1, with TRBD2 identical over 11 bases. The CDR3 contains 15 residues. Germline V lookup: CDR1 SGHRS, CDR2 YFSETQ. Germline trimming cut 5 bases from V and 7 bases from J; bases unmatched to any gene: 9. As DNA, the CDR3 is TGCGCCAGCAGTACGGTAGCGGGGGGGCCTAATACGCAGTATTTT. As protein: CASSTVAGGPNTQYF.